Following are 14 T cell receptor beta chains from one sample sequenced in a study of shared clonotypes between healthy human individuals. Produced via immunoSEQ multiplex PCR; TCRdb's table is partial and in-frame only. The table includes 1.6 million or so clones, over 95% detected once. The source material was naive CD4+ T cells sorted from blood. As for subset: CD45RA+ positively selected. The source is a man younger than 40 in good health.

This chain joins TRBV10-2 and TRBJ2-7, with 7 bases identical to TRBD2. CDR1 and CDR2 (germline): WSHSY, SAAADI. Trimming at V came to 7 bases and at J to 4 bases, leaving 7 bases not matched to a gene. There are 13 residues in the CDR3. The CDR3 loop reads CASTRAGVYEQYF. CDR3 nucleotides: TGCGCCAGCACACGGGCGGGGGTTTACGAGCAGTACTTC.

The rearrangement joins TRBV7-3 to TRBJ2-1; D might be TRBD1 (6 bases). CDR1 and CDR2 (germline): SGHTA, FQGTGA. V dropped 1 base and J dropped 4 bases, with 14 bases sitting between them. The CDR3 runs 16 residues. CDR3 nucleotides: TGTGCCAGCAGCTTAATTGCAGGGGCGGATTACAATGAGCAGTTCTTC. This sequence encodes CASSLIAGADYNEQFF.

V is TRBV15 and J is TRBJ2-3; a possible D gene is TRBD1 (6 bases). The CDR3 totals 15 residues. V was pared by 1 base and J by 5 bases, with 13 bases between. CDR1 LNHNV and CDR2 YYDKDF come from the germline V gene (reference sequence). CDR3: CATSRGHRVIDTQYF. The CDR3 DNA reads as TGTGCCACCAGCAGAGGGCACAGGGTAATAGATACGCAGTATTTT.

This clone was seen a handful of times. This chain joins TRBV7-9 and TRBJ2-2, with a weak D call TRBD2 (7 bases). Deletions cut 4 bases from V and 6 bases from J, with 18 bases between. The CDR3 spans 16 residues. Germline-derived CDR1 and CDR2 are SEHNR and FQNEAQ (reference sequence). Written as DNA, the CDR3 is TGTGCCAGCAGCTGGGGGGGGCCCCAGAGGGCCGGGGAGCTGTTTTTT. Amino acids: CASSWGGPQRAGELFF.

J is TRBJ2-7 and V is TRBV28, with D maybe TRBD2 (6 bases). Germline CDR1 reads MDHEN; CDR2 reads SYDVKM. There are 14 residues in the CDR3. Trimming shortened V by 2 bases and J by 6 bases, and 14 bases separated the two germline ends. CDR3 nucleotides: TGTGCCAGCAGTTTACTTCTGCGGGAATCCGAGCAGTACTTC. This encodes CASSLLLRESEQYF.

V is TRBV2 and J is TRBJ1-1; 8 bases line up with TRBD1. CDR1 SNHLY and CDR2 FYNNEI come from the germline V gene. This CDR3 is 13 amino acids long. Losses at the gene ends were 6 bases for V and 9 bases for J; bases not matched to a gene: 9. The CDR3: CASSLGQGPKAFF. DNA of the CDR3: TGTGCCAGCAGCCTAGGACAGGGTCCAAAAGCTTTCTTT.

This clone came up once. The chain combines TRBV5-8 with TRBJ2-6; TRBD2 agrees at 8 bases. The V gene end was trimmed by 4 bases and the J gene end by 3 bases; junction bases not matched to a gene: 9. The CDR3 consists of 17 residues. Germline CDR1 is SGHTS and CDR2 is YDEGEE. Here the CDR3 reads CASSLHFSGVGANVLTF. CDR3 DNA: TGTGCCAGCAGCCTACATTTTAGCGGGGTTGGGGCCAACGTCCTGACTTTC. The complete variable domain, with remaining parts taken from reference TRBV5-8 and TRBJ2-6, reads EAGVTQSPTHLIKTRGQQATLRCSPISGHTSVYWYQQALGLGLQFLLWYDEGEERNRGNFPPRFSGRQFPNYSSELNVNALELEDSALYLCASSLHFSGVGANVLTFGAGSRLTVL.

The chain combines TRBV6-4 with TRBJ2-3, with TRBD1 matching 8 bases. Germline lookup yields CDR1 MRHNA and CDR2 SNTAGT. After removal of 5 bases from V and 4 bases from J, the junction contained 2 bases not matched to a gene. The CDR3 runs to 13 residues. The chain's CDR3 is CASSMTGADTQYF. CDR3 DNA sequence: TGTGCCAGCAGTATGACAGGGGCAGATACGCAGTATTTT.

The V and J genes are TRBV5-4 and TRBJ2-1; 14 nucleotides line up with TRBD2. This CDR3 region has 16 residues. Trimming took 0 bases from V and 7 from J; bases not matched to a gene: 3. Per the germline V gene, CDR1 is SGHNT and CDR2 is YYREEE (reference sequence). The CDR3 here is CASSLAGLAGVNEQFF. The CDR3, as DNA: TGTGCCAGCAGCTTGGCGGGACTAGCGGGAGTAAATGAGCAGTTCTTC.

In its sample, this clone was seen a few times. The chain's CDR3 is CASSYGERSSGYTF. The CDR3 region has the DNA TGTGCCAGCAGTTACGGTGAACGATCCTCGGGCTACACCTTC. V is TRBV6-5 and J is TRBJ1-2; D ambiguous. The V gene's germline CDR1 is MNHEY and CDR2 SVGAGI. V was cut by 2 bases and J by 8 bases, with 15 bases left in between. The CDR3 has 14 amino acids.

CDR3 region: CASSQSRGGYNEQFF. CDR3 sequence (DNA): TGTGCCAGCAGCCAAAGTCGGGGTGGGTACAATGAGCAGTTCTTC. The V and J genes are TRBV4-2 and TRBJ2-1, with D possibly TRBD2 on 5 matching bases. Germline loops: CDR1 LGHNA, CDR2 YNFKEQ. V lost 2 bases and J lost 4, with 12 bases in between. The CDR3 has 15 residues.

V usage is TRBV18 and J usage is TRBJ2-3, with D maybe TRBD2 (6 bases). Germline CDR1 is KGHSH and CDR2 is LQKENI. This CDR3 contains 14 residues. Trimming removed 3 bases at V and 0 bases at J, with 7 bases between. The CDR3 coding sequence is TGTGCCAGCTCACCCACTAGCAGCACAGATACGCAGTATTTT. Translation gives CASSPTSSTDTQYF.

The chain has TRBV30 and TRBJ2-3; 12 nucleotides match TRBD2. CDR3 length: 13 amino acids. Germline V gene lookup returns CDR1 GTSNPN and CDR2 SVGIG (reference sequence). V gave up 7 bases and J gave up 6 bases; unmatched junction bases: 5. DNA of the CDR3: TGTGCCTTGGGACTAGCGGGTATTGATACGCAGTATTTT. This encodes CALGLAGIDTQYF.

The chain links TRBV14 to TRBJ2-2; 9 bases align to TRBD2. V was pared by 8 bases and J by 7 bases, with 14 bases of the junction left unmatched. This CDR3 region has 16 residues. Germline values: CDR1 SGHDN, CDR2 FVKESK. The CDR3 reads CASPRLGGRVIGELFF. For the CDR3, the DNA is TGTGCCAGCCCCCGCCTGGGCGGGAGGGTAATCGGGGAGCTGTTTTTT. Full variable domain (outside the CDR3, taken from reference TRBV14 and TRBJ2-2): EAGVTQFPSHSVIEKGQTVTLRCDPISGHDNLYWYRRVMGKEIKFLLHFVKESKQDESGMPNNRFLAERTGGTYSTLKVQPAELEDSGVYFCASPRLGGRVIGELFFGEGSRLTVL.